The clone carrying this TCR beta chain was picked up a small number of times. These data originate in a study of cytomegalovirus exposure and HLA in healthy donors. The germline V gene encodes CDR1 SQVTM and CDR2 ANQGSEA. J lost 5 bases, V lost 4 bases, and 4 bases had no gene match. This CDR3 is built from 12 residues. The PCR contained 60 Vbeta and 13 Jbeta primers. Sequenced by immunoSEQ multiplex PCR; TCRdb stores in-frame clones only, minus some. Seen here are some 150,000 clones, approximately 80% observed once, and the top ten hold around 6%. The chain uses TRBV29-1 and TRBJ2-7; 8 bases fit TRBD2. The sequence derives from a woman between 40 and 50 years old in good health and CMV-seropositive. The specimen was PBMCs. CDR3 sequence reads: CSVGAGVNEQYF. The CDR3 coding sequence is TGCAGCGTTGGAGCGGGAGTAAACGAGCAGTACTTC.